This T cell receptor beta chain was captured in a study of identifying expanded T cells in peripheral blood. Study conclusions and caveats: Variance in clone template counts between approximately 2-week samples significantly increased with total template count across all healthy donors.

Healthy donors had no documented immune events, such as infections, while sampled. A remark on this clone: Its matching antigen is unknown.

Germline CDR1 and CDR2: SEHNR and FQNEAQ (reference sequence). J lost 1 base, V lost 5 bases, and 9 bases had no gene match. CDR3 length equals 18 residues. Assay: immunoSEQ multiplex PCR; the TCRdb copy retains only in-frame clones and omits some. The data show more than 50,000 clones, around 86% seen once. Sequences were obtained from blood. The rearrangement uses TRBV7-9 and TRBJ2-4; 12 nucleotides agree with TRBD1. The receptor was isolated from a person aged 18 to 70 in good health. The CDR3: CASSPWGQGADAKNIQYF. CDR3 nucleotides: TGTGCCAGCAGCCCCTGGGGACAGGGGGCAGATGCCAAAAACATTCAGTACTTC.